The 23 T cell receptor beta chains presented below share a single source sample, sequenced in a study of T-cell memory formation after mild COVID-19. TCRdb itself ran the 5' RACE reads through MiXCR, one entry per CDR3 protein. In the table there are hundreds of thousands of distinct CDR3 sequences, around 21% of which are singletons. Sequenced material: PBMCs or a T cell subset sorted from them (not recorded which). The source is an adult woman who had mild COVID-19 (a few samples of this study predate the infection). Cell type and time point are not known.

This clonotype was picked up a small number of times. The V call is TRBV29-1, the J call TRBJ1-2; TRBD1 matches at 7 bases. Germline assignment: CDR1 SQVTM and CDR2 ANQGSEA. V shed 5 bases, J shed 6 bases, and the junction held 9 bases outside the gene matches. The CDR3 covers 13 residues. The CDR3 protein is CSVTDRVHDGYTF. The CDR3 DNA sequence: TGCAGCGTTACCGACAGGGTCCACGATGGCTACACCTTC.

The chain recombines TRBV4-1 with TRBJ2-1; TRBD2 matches 8 bases. Germline CDR1 MGHRA, CDR2 YSYEKL. CDR3 length: 17 amino acids. V was clipped by 4 bases and J by 2 bases; unmatched bases: 10. The DNA of the CDR3 is TGCGCCAGCAGCCTCACTAGCGGTCGGGGAGCCTACAATGAGCAGTTCTTC. This translates into CASSLTSGRGAYNEQFF.

This clonotype was seen a handful of times. This rearrangement joins TRBV5-1 to TRBJ2-7; 8 nucleotides agree with TRBD1. The germline V gene encodes CDR1 SGHRS and CDR2 YFSETQ. The length of the CDR3 is 15 residues. The V gene end was trimmed by 4 bases and the J gene end by 4 bases; junction bases not matched to a gene: 10. The CDR3 DNA is TGCGCCAGCAGCATAACCGGGACAGGACCATACGAGCAGTACTTC. Protein sequence: CASSITGTGPYEQYF.

This sequence joins TRBV6-1 and TRBJ2-5, with no clear D. The CDR3 loop spans 13 amino acids. V shed 3 bases and J shed 8 bases, with 13 bases lying between them. CDR1 MNHNS and CDR2 SASEGT come from the germline V gene. The CDR3 DNA reads as TGTGCCAGCAGTGAGCAGGCCCAGGCAACCCAGTACTTC. The encoded protein is CASSEQAQATQYF.

Only one count was recorded for this clonotype. The gene calls are TRBV3-2 and TRBJ1-1. TRBV3-2 counts as a pseudogene. The CDR3 is 16 residues long. The CDR3 reads CASSQLTDGRNTEAFF. For the CDR3, the DNA is TGTGCCAGCAGCCAACTAACGGACGGCAGAAACACTGAAGCTTTCTTT.

This clonotype has a handful of counts. This chain joins TRBV24-1 and TRBJ2-5; D is unclear. CDR1 is KGHDR and CDR2 is SFDVKD in the germline V gene. V was trimmed by 3 bases and J by 4 bases, leaving 11 bases between them. The CDR3 totals 14 residues. CDR3 bases: TGTGCCACCAGTGATCCCACAGCGTTAGAGACCCAGTACTTC. The encoded protein is CATSDPTALETQYF.

This chain links TRBV29-1 with TRBJ2-1; 10 bases are shared with TRBD2. The CDR3 covers 15 residues. Germline values: CDR1 SQVTM, CDR2 ANQGSEA. In DNA, the CDR3 is TGCAGTGCTAGTAGGCTAGCGGGGGACTACAATGAGCAGTTCTTC. Amino acids: CSASRLAGDYNEQFF.

The V call is TRBV5-1, the J call TRBJ1-1; D possibly corresponds to TRBD1 (6 bases). This CDR3 has 13 amino acids. V lost 0 bases, J lost 6 bases, and 9 bases lay in between. Germline assignment: CDR1 SGHRS and CDR2 YFSETQ. The CDR3 nucleotides are TGCGCCAGCAGCTTGGCTCGGACAGCTGAAGCTTTCTTT. Amino acids: CASSLARTAEAFF. The full variable domain, completed using reference TRBV5-1 and TRBJ1-1, is KAGVTQTPRYLIKTRGQQVTLSCSPISGHRSVSWYQQTPGQGLQFLFEYFSETQRNKGNFPGRFSGRQFSNSRSEMNVSTLELGDSALYLCASSLARTAEAFFGQGTRLTVV.

V usage is TRBV19 and J usage is TRBJ2-7; D gene unclear. V lost 5 bases, J lost 2 bases, and 10 bases lay in between. Looked up from germline, CDR1 is LNHDA and CDR2 is SQIVND (reference sequence). CDR3 size: 13 residues. In DNA form, the CDR3 reads TGTGCCAGTAGTTCAATGGGGACCTACGAGCAGTACTTC. Its translation is CASSSMGTYEQYF.

This clonotype has more than one count but fewer than ten. The chain carries TRBV6-2 or TRBV6-3 and TRBJ2-1; TRBD2 matches 10 bases. CDR1 and CDR2 (germline): MNHEY, SVGEGT. The CDR3 runs to 17 residues. The V and J ends lost 4 bases and 4 bases, in that order; junction bases with no gene match: 10. The CDR3 coding sequence is TGTGCCAGCAGTTCCCCTAGCGGGAGTGGAGCTTACAATGAGCAGTTCTTC. Its protein is CASSSPSGSGAYNEQFF.

The gene calls are TRBV7-9 and TRBJ1-6; D is perhaps TRBD1 (6 bases). CDR1 and CDR2 (germline): SEHNR, FQNEAQ (reference sequence). The CDR3 runs to 14 residues. The ends were cut back, 5 bases at V and 10 bases at J, with 15 bases in the middle. The CDR3 loop reads CASSAYGRGSPLHF. CDR3 nucleotide sequence: TGTGCCAGCAGCGCGTATGGCAGGGGATCACCCCTCCACTTT.

This rearrangement joins TRBV7-4 to TRBJ2-2; 7 bases are a match to TRBD1. Per germline, CDR1 SGHVT and CDR2 SQSDAQ. The length of the CDR3 is 22 residues. V lost 3 bases and J lost 4; bases outside the gene matches: 26. The CDR3 region has the DNA TGTGCCAGCAGCTTGTGTGTGATACTCCGGGACAGAAACGCTTTGGGCACCGGGGAGCTGTTTTTT. This codes for CASSLCVILRDRNALGTGELFF.

This clonotype was seen a handful of times. The CDR3 coding sequence is TGTGCCAGCAGCTTATGGACAGGGGAAACAGATACGCAGTATTTT. This encodes CASSLWTGETDTQYF. The gene calls are TRBV7-9 and TRBJ2-3; TRBD1 aligns across 9 bases. Trimming at V came to 2 bases and at J to 3 bases, leaving 3 bases not matched to a gene. This CDR3 comprises 15 residues. The germline V gene encodes CDR1 SEHNR and CDR2 FQNEAQ (reference sequence).

This clonotype occurred a few times. The rearrangement joins TRBV30 to TRBJ2-6, with D unresolved. V was cut by 0 bases and J by 1 base, with 4 bases left in between. CDR1 and CDR2 (germline): GTSNPN, SVGIG (reference sequence). The CDR3 totals 14 residues. CDR3 residues: CAWSVGSGANVLTF. The CDR3 coding sequence is TGTGCCTGGAGTGTAGGGTCTGGGGCCAACGTCCTGACTTTC.

The CDR3 nucleotides are TGTGCCAGCAGCTCCCATCTGGGGACAGGGCCGGGGGAGACCCAGTACTTC. It is translated as CASSSHLGTGPGETQYF. This rearrangement joins TRBV5-5 to TRBJ2-5, with 9 bases fitting TRBD1. This CDR3 is 17 amino acids long. Germline CDR1 is SGHKS and CDR2 is YYEKEE (reference sequence). The J segment lost 5 bases and the V segment lost 3 bases, leaving 14 bases of the junction unmatched.

The J gene is TRBJ2-1, the V gene TRBV24-1; D is ambiguous. CDR3 length: 11 residues. Trimming took 9 bases from V and 10 from J, leaving 12 bases between them. The germline V gene has CDR1 KGHDR and CDR2 SFDVKD. The CDR3 bases are TGTGCCACCGAGATATTTGGGGAGCAGTTCTTC. Residues: CATEIFGEQFF.

V is TRBV7-9 and J is TRBJ2-5; 9 bases are shared with TRBD2. Germline trimming cut 2 bases from V and 4 bases from J; bases unmatched to any gene: 8. Germline lookup yields CDR1 SEHNR and CDR2 FQNEAQ (reference sequence). The CDR3 length is 16 residues. The CDR3, as DNA: TGTGCCAGCAGCTTATTTGGCGGAGCGGGGGGAGAGACCCAGTACTTC. This sequence encodes CASSLFGGAGGETQYF.

This clonotype was seen a few times. The CDR3 loop reads CASSPPTGTRNQPQHF. CDR3 in DNA: TGCGCCAGCAGCCCCCCAACCGGGACACGCAATCAGCCCCAGCATTTT. The chain uses TRBV4-1 and TRBJ1-5; a weak D match, TRBD1 (6 bases). CDR3 length: 16 amino acids. Trimming took 4 bases from V and 2 from J, leaving 15 bases between them. Germline V gene data show CDR1 as MGHRA and CDR2 as YSYEKL.

The chain is built from TRBV11-3 and TRBJ1-1; D uncertain. Trimming removed 5 bases at V and 1 base at J, with 20 bases between. The CDR3 contains 17 residues. Germline V gene data show CDR1 as SGHNT and CDR2 as YENEEA. The DNA of the CDR3 is TGTGCCAGCAGCCCCCCGTGGGGTGTGGAGGGGAACACTGAAGCTTTCTTT. Translating it yields CASSPPWGVEGNTEAFF.

In its sample, this clonotype was seen a few times. The chain employs TRBV7-8 and TRBJ2-5, with D possibly TRBD2 on 6 matching bases. V was cut by 1 base and J by 3 bases, with 12 bases left in between. This CDR3 is built from 15 residues. CDR1 is SGHVS and CDR2 is FQNEAQ in the germline V gene. CDR3 nucleotides: TGTGCCAGCAGCTTAGATAGACTAGACAAAGAGACCCAGTACTTC. Protein product: CASSLDRLDKETQYF.

In its sample, this clonotype was seen a few times. The chain has TRBV29-1 and TRBJ2-7; TRBD2 might be the D (6 bases). V was pared by 7 bases and J by 5 bases, with 9 bases between. The CDR3 totals 10 residues. Germline V gives CDR1 SQVTM, CDR2 ANQGSEA. CDR3 region: CSAGGDEQYF. The DNA of the CDR3 is TGCAGCGCCGGAGGGGACGAGCAGTACTTC.

The chain couples TRBV4-2 to TRBJ2-7, with TRBD2 matching 8 bases. V was clipped by 4 bases and J by 9 bases; unmatched bases: 11. Germline-derived CDR1 and CDR2 are LGHNA and YNFKEQ. The CDR3 is 14 amino acids. The CDR3 is CASSPIAGTAGQYF. The CDR3 region has the DNA TGTGCCAGCAGCCCCATAGCGGGAACCGCCGGGCAGTACTTC.

This chain connects TRBV6-2 or TRBV6-3 to TRBJ2-2; tentatively, D is TRBD1 (5 bases). This CDR3 comprises 21 residues. Germline CDR1 is MNHEY and CDR2 is SVGEGT. V was trimmed by 1 base and J by 0 bases, leaving 24 bases between them. The CDR3 sequence: CASSYFYLGQGSRTNTGELFF. The CDR3 DNA reads TGTGCCAGCAGTTACTTCTACCTGGGGCAGGGCTCCAGGACGAACACCGGGGAGCTGTTTTTT.